The 13 T cell receptor beta chains in this list originate from one sample, sequenced in a study of cytomegalovirus exposure and HLA in healthy donors. PCR used 60 Vbeta primers and 13 Jbeta primers. Sequenced by immunoSEQ multiplex PCR; TCRdb stores in-frame clones only, minus some. The sample comprises around 160,000 clones, roughly 80% of which are singletons, and 1.5% to 2% rests with the top ten. Sequencing was done on a sample of PBMCs. These receptors were obtained from a human donor in good health.

This chain connects TRBV7-6 to TRBJ2-6; 9 bases line up with TRBD1. The CDR3 totals 17 residues. Trimming cost V 5 bases and J 1 base; bases outside gene matches: 6. Germline-derived CDR1 and CDR2 are SGHVS and FNYEAQ. The CDR3, as DNA: TGTGCCAGCAGCCCCAGAGACAGGGGGTCTGGGGCCAACGTCCTGACTTTC. It codes for CASSPRDRGSGANVLTF.

This chain connects TRBV18 to TRBJ1-1; the D is unclear. Germline V gives CDR1 KGHSH, CDR2 LQKENI. This CDR3 is built from 12 residues. Trimming removed 3 bases from V and 4 bases from J, with 6 bases in between. As DNA, the CDR3 is TGTGCCAGCTCACCCCTCGTCACTGAAGCTTTCTTT. It specifies CASSPLVTEAFF.

The chain has TRBV13 and TRBJ2-1, with a tentative D call TRBD2 (6 bases). V lost 5 bases and J lost 5, with 16 bases in between. CDR3 length: 15 amino acids. The V gene's germline CDR1 is PRHDT and CDR2 FYEKMQ (reference sequence). The CDR3 here is CASSPGLLLDNEQFF. The CDR3 DNA sequence: TGTGCCAGCAGCCCCGGACTACTCCTGGACAATGAGCAGTTCTTC.

The rearrangement joins TRBV19 to TRBJ2-3; 9 nucleotides agree with TRBD2. Germline-derived CDR1 and CDR2 are LNHDA and SQIVND (reference sequence). The CDR3 is 13 residues long. Trimming cost V 3 bases and J 10 bases; bases outside gene matches: 5. DNA of the CDR3: TGTGCCAGTAGTATGGGACTAGCCGCTCCGCAGTATTTT. Translated: CASSMGLAAPQYF.

The table lists this clone with a count of one. The rearrangement joins TRBV7-9 to TRBJ2-5; perhaps TRBD2 as D (6 bases). From germline, CDR1 is SEHNR and CDR2 FQNEAQ (reference sequence). The CDR3 is 15 amino acids. Between the trimmed V and J ends, which lost 3 bases and 2 bases, there was a span of 13 bases. CDR3 region: CASSFHSGDQETQYF. The DNA for the CDR3 is TGTGCCAGCAGCTTCCATAGCGGTGATCAAGAGACCCAGTACTTC.

The chain recombines TRBV5-1 with TRBJ1-6, with 7 bases that match TRBD1. From germline, CDR1 is SGHRS and CDR2 YFSETQ. Unmatched junction bases numbered 7, after V lost 4 bases and J lost 0 bases. This CDR3 is built from 17 residues. Here the CDR3 reads CASSMGTDSSYNSPLHF. CDR3 DNA sequence: TGCGCCAGCAGCATGGGGACAGATTCCTCCTATAATTCACCCCTCCACTTT.

The chain links TRBV5-4 to TRBJ2-1, with 12 bases matching TRBD2. V shed 1 base and J 16 bases; nucleotides not matched to a gene: 6. This CDR3 is built from 13 residues. In germline, CDR1 is SGHNT, CDR2 YYREEE (reference sequence). The CDR3 protein is CASSLLAGGDRFF. The CDR3 nucleotides read TGTGCCAGCAGCTTGCTAGCGGGGGGGGATCGTTTCTTC.

As to this clone: An end of the junction does not agree with germline; a read error may underlie this. This chain connects TRBV7-7 to TRBJ1-4, with 7 nucleotides matching TRBD1. Germline lookup yields CDR1 SSHAT and CDR2 FNYEAQ (reference sequence). The CDR3 is 13 amino acids. In DNA form, the CDR3 reads TGTGCTAGCAGCTGGGACAGCGGGGGAAAACTGTTTTTT. This codes for CASSWDSGGKLFF. The variable domain in full, with the rest retrieved from reference TRBV7-7 and TRBJ1-4, is GAGVSQSPRYKVTKRGQDVTLRCDPISSHATLYWYQQALGQGPEFLTYFNYEAQPDKSGLPSDRFSAERPEGSISTLTIQRTEQRDSAMYRCASSWDSGGKLFFGSGTQLSVL.

The chain has TRBV7-6 and TRBJ2-3; 13 positions match TRBD2. Unmatched junction bases numbered 6, after V lost 3 bases and J lost 3 bases. The CDR3 has 17 residues. Germline assignment: CDR1 SGHVS and CDR2 FNYEAQ. The CDR3, as DNA: TGTGCCAGCAGCTTGACTAGCGGGGGGAGTGAAACAGATACGCAGTATTTT. Encoded protein: CASSLTSGGSETDTQYF.

The genes are TRBV15 and TRBJ1-4; 8 bases align to TRBD1. This CDR3 region has 18 residues. Germline CDR1 and CDR2: LNHNV and YYDKDF (reference sequence). V was clipped by 1 base and J by 6 bases; unmatched bases: 13. Here the CDR3 reads CATSRAQGGTGHDEKLFF. The CDR3 bases are TGTGCCACCAGCAGAGCCCAGGGGGGGACAGGACATGATGAAAAACTGTTTTTT.

The chain carries TRBV6-1 and TRBJ1-1, with D maybe TRBD1 (5 bases). Germline-derived CDR1 and CDR2 are MNHNS and SASEGT. The CDR3 extends over 15 amino acids. V was trimmed by 0 bases and J by 2 bases, leaving 10 bases between them. The CDR3 DNA is TGTGCCAGCAGTGAAGCGGAGACAGTTAACACTGAAGCTTTCTTT. Its protein product is CASSEAETVNTEAFF.

This chain connects TRBV11-2 to TRBJ2-7; D is possibly TRBD1 (5 bases). This CDR3 is built from 15 residues. Deletions cut 7 bases from V and 1 base from J, with 17 bases between. From germline, CDR1 is SGHAT and CDR2 FQNNGV. CDR3 coding DNA: TGTGCCAGCACTTCACTCCAGGGTTTGTCCTACGAGCAGTACTTC. Translated, it gives CASTSLQGLSYEQYF. Combining the CDR3 with reference TRBV11-2 and TRBJ2-7 gives the whole variable domain EAGVAQSPRYKIIEKRQSVAFWCNPISGHATLYWYQQILGQGPKLLIQFQNNGVVDDSQLPKDRFSAERLKGVDSTLKIQPAKLEDSAVYLCASTSLQGLSYEQYFGPGTRLTVT.

The chain employs TRBV27 and TRBJ2-2; 10 bases align to TRBD2. With 6 bases clipped from V and 6 bases from J, the junction kept 7 bases outside the gene matches. The germline V gene encodes CDR1 MNHEY and CDR2 SMNVEV (reference sequence). The CDR3 is made up of 15 amino acids. DNA of the CDR3: TGTGCCAGCAGGGAGCGGGGGGGCCGGTCCGGGGAGCTGTTTTTT. Its protein is CASRERGGRSGELFF.